The 6 T cell receptor beta chains below all came from one sample that was sequenced in a study of Graves' ophthalmopathy and Graves' hyperthyroidism. Amplification from RNA transcripts yielded the TCR beta CDR3 regions. RT-PCR was first run with HTBI primers, then multiplex PCR in a second round. MiXCR was run by TCRdb on the multiplex PCR reads, yielding one entry per CDR3 protein. The sample holds 400,000 to 450,000 distinct CDR3 sequences; around 21% are singletons and the top ten take roughly 3%. What was sequenced was peripheral blood. These receptor sequences come from a woman younger than 35 with stable Graves' hyperthyroidism.

The sample holds many counts of this clonotype. This sequence joins TRBV10-2 and TRBJ1-1; tentative D call: TRBD1 (5 bases). Germline V gives CDR1 WSHSY, CDR2 SAAADI. This CDR3 comprises 14 residues. The V gene lost 0 bases and the J gene lost 4 bases, with 9 bases spanning the gap. CDR3 loop: CASSESRGGTEAFF. In nucleotides, the CDR3 is TGCGCCAGCAGTGAGTCCCGCGGGGGCACTGAAGCTTTCTTT.

Many counts were recorded for this clonotype. The chain links TRBV6-2 or TRBV6-3 to TRBJ2-2; D unresolved. Trimming shortened V by 2 bases and J by 3 bases, and 4 bases separated the two germline ends. The CDR3 loop spans 13 amino acids. Per germline, CDR1 MNHEY and CDR2 SVGEGT. The CDR3 here is CASSYRDTGELFF. In DNA form, the CDR3 reads TGTGCCAGCAGTTACAGGGACACCGGGGAGCTGTTTTTT.

This clonotype has a handful of counts. The V call is TRBV19, the J call TRBJ1-5; TRBD1 aligns across 7 bases. After removal of 6 bases from V and 4 bases from J, the junction contained 12 bases not matched to a gene. The V gene's germline CDR1 is LNHDA and CDR2 SQIVND (reference sequence). The CDR3 is made up of 16 amino acids. The CDR3 protein is CASSDLRQGLNQPQHF. For the CDR3, the DNA is TGTGCCAGTAGCGATCTTCGACAGGGTCTAAATCAGCCCCAGCATTTT.

This clonotype was detected only a few times. J is TRBJ2-4 and V is TRBV18; D may be TRBD2 (6 bases). CDR1 and CDR2 from the germline V gene are KGHSH and LQKENI. The CDR3 has 15 residues. The V end lost 0 bases, the J end lost 9 bases, and 15 bases lay between the germline ends. CDR3 in amino acids: CASSPPVGGKGIQYF. The DNA of the CDR3 is TGTGCCAGCTCACCACCGGTCGGAGGGAAGGGCATTCAGTACTTC.

This clonotype occurred many times. The chain carries TRBV20-1 and TRBJ1-2; perhaps TRBD1 as D (5 bases). V dropped 2 bases and J dropped 0 bases, with 13 bases sitting between them. The CDR3 totals 15 residues. Germline-derived CDR1 and CDR2 are DFQATT and SNEGSKA (reference sequence). The CDR3 DNA follows: TGCAGTGCTAGACCGCTAAGGGGAGCTAACTATGGCTACACCTTC. Its protein is CSARPLRGANYGYTF.

The chain has TRBV5-1 and TRBJ1-1; D might be TRBD1 (5 bases). The CDR3 totals 13 residues. Per the germline V gene, CDR1 is SGHRS and CDR2 is YFSETQ. V lost 4 bases to trimming and J lost 4 bases, with 11 bases between them. The CDR3 DNA reads as TGCGCCAGCAGCCCTTGGGGGGGCACTGAAGCTTTCTTT. Its translation: CASSPWGGTEAFF.